This TCR beta chain stems from a study of preoperative IRX-2 immunotherapy in early breast cancer. The treatment denotes: preoperative locoregional IRX-2 cytokine immunotherapy. Preoperative locoregional IRX-2 cytokine immunotherapy was tested in the phase Ib source study. In this sample, this clone turned up once. Sequencing used immunoSEQ multiplex PCR; TCRdb keeps in-frame clones, though not all of them. Here the sample spans 20,000 to 30,000 clones, around 75% being singletons. The CDR3 is made up of 13 amino acids. Germline V gene sequence: CDR1 MNHGY, CDR2 SAAAGT. With 3 bases removed from V and 4 bases from J, the gap between germline ends came to 7 bases.

V usage is TRBV6-8 and J usage is TRBJ2-1; D is ambiguous. Sequenced material: lymph node tissue, taken before IRX-2 immunotherapy. This TCR was sampled from a human donor with breast cancer. CDR3 amino acids: CASSYQAYNEQFF. CDR3 bases: TGTGCCAGCAGTTATCAAGCATACAATGAGCAGTTCTTC.